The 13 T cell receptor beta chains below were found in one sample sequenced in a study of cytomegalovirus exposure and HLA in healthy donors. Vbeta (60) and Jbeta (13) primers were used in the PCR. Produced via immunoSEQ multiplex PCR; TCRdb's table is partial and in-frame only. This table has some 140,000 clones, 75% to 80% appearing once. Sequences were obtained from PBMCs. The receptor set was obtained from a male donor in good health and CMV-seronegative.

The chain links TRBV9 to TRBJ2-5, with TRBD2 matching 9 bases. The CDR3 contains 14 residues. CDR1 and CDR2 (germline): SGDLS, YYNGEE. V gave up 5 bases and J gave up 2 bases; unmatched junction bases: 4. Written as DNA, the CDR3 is TGTGCCAGCAGTTTTAGCGGGGGACAAGAGACCCAGTACTTC. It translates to CASSFSGGQETQYF.

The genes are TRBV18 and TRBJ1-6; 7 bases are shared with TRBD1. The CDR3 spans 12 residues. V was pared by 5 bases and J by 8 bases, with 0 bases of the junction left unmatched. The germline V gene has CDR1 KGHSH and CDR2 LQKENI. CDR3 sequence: CASSGTDSPLHF. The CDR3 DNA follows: TGTGCCAGCTCAGGGACAGATTCACCCCTCCACTTT.

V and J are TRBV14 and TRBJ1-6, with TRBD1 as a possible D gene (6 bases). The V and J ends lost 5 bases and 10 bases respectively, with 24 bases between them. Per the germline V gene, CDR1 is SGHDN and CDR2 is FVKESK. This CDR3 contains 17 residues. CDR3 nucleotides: TGTGCCAGCAGCGTCGGATTGGGGGCGACCTTGGGGTCACCCCTCCACTTT. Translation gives CASSVGLGATLGSPLHF.

CDR3 protein: CASSLRRDSGGSTDTQYF. The CDR3 nucleotides are TGTGCCAGCAGTCTAAGGAGGGATAGCGGGGGGAGCACAGATACGCAGTATTTT. The rearrangement uses TRBV28 and TRBJ2-3; 10 bases align to TRBD2. CDR1 and CDR2 (germline): MDHEN, SYDVKM. Trimming took 5 bases from V and 0 from J; bases not matched to a gene: 11. The CDR3 loop spans 18 amino acids.

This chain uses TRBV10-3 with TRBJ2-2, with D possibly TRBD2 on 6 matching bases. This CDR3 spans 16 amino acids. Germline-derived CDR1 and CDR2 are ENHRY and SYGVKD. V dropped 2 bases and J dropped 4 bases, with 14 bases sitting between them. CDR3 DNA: TGTGCCATCAGTGAGCGCGCACCGCGGGGCACCGGGGAGCTGTTTTTT. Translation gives CAISERAPRGTGELFF.

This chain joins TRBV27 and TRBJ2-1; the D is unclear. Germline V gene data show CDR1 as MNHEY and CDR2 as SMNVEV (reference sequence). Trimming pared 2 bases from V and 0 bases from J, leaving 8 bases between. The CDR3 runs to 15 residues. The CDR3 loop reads CASSLPPGSYNEQFF. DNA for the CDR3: TGTGCCAGCAGTTTACCTCCCGGCTCCTACAATGAGCAGTTCTTC.

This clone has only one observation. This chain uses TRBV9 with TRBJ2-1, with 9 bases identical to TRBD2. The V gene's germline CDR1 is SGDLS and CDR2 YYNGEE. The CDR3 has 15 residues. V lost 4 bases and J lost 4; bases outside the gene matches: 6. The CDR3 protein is CASSSSGAFYNEQFF. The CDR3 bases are TGTGCCAGCAGCTCTAGCGGGGCCTTTTACAATGAGCAGTTCTTC. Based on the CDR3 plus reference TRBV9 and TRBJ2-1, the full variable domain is DSGVTQTPKHLITATGQRVTLRCSPRSGDLSVYWYQQSLDQGLQFLIQYYNGEERAKGNILERFSAQQFPDLHSELNLSSLELGDSALYFCASSSSGAFYNEQFFGPGTRLTVL.

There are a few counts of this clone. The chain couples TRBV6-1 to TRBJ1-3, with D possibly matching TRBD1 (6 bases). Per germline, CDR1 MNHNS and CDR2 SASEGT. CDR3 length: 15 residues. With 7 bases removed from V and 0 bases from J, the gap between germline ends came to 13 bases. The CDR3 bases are TGTGCCAGCACTAGACAGGACGACTCTGGAAACACCATATATTTT. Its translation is CASTRQDDSGNTIYF.

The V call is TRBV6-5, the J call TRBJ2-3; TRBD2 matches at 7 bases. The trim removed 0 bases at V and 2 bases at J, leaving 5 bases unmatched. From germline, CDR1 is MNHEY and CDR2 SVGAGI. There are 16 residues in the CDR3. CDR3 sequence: CASSYSGRGFTDTQYF. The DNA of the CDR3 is TGTGCCAGCAGTTACTCGGGGCGGGGGTTCACAGATACGCAGTATTTT.

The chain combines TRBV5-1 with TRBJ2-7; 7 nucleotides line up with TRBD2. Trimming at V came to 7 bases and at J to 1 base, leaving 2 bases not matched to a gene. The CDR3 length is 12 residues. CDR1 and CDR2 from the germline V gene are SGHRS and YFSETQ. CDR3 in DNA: TGCGCCAGCGCTAGCGGATCCTACGAGCAGTACTTC. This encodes CASASGSYEQYF.

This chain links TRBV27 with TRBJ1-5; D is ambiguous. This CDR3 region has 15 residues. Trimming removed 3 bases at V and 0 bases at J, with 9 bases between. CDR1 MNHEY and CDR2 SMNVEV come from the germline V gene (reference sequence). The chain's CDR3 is CASSFTADSNQPQHF. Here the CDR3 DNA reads TGTGCCAGCAGTTTTACAGCGGATAGCAATCAGCCCCAGCATTTT.

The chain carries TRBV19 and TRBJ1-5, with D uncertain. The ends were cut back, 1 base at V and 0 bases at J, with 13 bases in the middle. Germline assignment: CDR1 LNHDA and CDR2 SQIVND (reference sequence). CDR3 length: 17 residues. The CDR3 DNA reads TGTGCCAGTAGTATAGCGGGAGTCTCGAATAGCAATCAGCCCCAGCATTTT. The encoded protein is CASSIAGVSNSNQPQHF.

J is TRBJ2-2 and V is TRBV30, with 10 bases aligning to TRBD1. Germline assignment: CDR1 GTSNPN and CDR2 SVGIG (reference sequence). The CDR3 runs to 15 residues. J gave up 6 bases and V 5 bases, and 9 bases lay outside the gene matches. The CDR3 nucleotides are TGTGCCTGGGCACTCGGGACAGGGGATCCCGGGGAGCTGTTTTTT. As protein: CAWALGTGDPGELFF.